This is a list of T cell receptor beta chains from one sample in a study of T-cell memory formation after mild COVID-19. Using its own MiXCR run on the 5' RACE reads, TCRdb lists one record per CDR3 protein. This sample has some 440,000 distinct CDR3 sequences; approximately 25% occur once, and the top ten carry approximately 12%. The specimen sequenced was PBMCs or a T cell subset sorted from them (not recorded which). Receptors were obtained from an adult woman who had mild COVID-19 (a few samples of this study predate the infection). Cell type and time point are not known. Both conserved end residues are part of each CDR3. The order of the fields is J gene, V gene, D gene, clone size, CDR3 DNA, CDR3 protein. A D gene is named only where the DNA matches it firmly. Clone size is given for some rows only: seen once, a few or many times, or a class if the clone is expanded.

J gene: TRBJ2-7
V gene: TRBV9
D gene: -
clone size: many
CDR3 DNA: TGTGCCAGCAGCGTAGGATCGACAGTAGGGGACGAGCAGTACTTC
CDR3 protein: CASSVGSTVGDEQYF

J gene: TRBJ2-3
V gene: TRBV5-5
D gene: -
clone size: once
CDR3 DNA: TGTGCCAGCAGCGCAATGGGAGATACGCAGTATTTT
CDR3 protein: CASSAMGDTQYF

J gene: TRBJ2-3
V gene: TRBV24-1
D gene: -
clone size: -
CDR3 DNA: TGTGCCACCAGTGATCAGGACTGGGGGGATACGCAGTATTTT
CDR3 protein: CATSDQDWGDTQYF

J gene: TRBJ1-1
V gene: TRBV7-2
D gene: -
clone size: -
CDR3 DNA: TGTGCCAGCAGCTTCGGCAGCTTCACTGAAGCTTTCTTT
CDR3 protein: CASSFGSFTEAFF

J gene: TRBJ2-1
V gene: TRBV5-6
D gene: TRBD2
clone size: few
CDR3 DNA: TGTGCCAGCAGCGCAGGAGGCGGGGGAACCTACAATGAGCAGTTCTTC
CDR3 protein: CASSAGGGGTYNEQFF

J gene: TRBJ2-1
V gene: TRBV12-3/TRBV12-4
D gene: -
clone size: -
CDR3 DNA: TGTGCCAGCAGTTTCTCCTTACCCGCAAGTGAGCAGTTCTTC
CDR3 protein: CASSFSLPASEQFF

J gene: TRBJ2-7
V gene: TRBV7-9
D gene: -
clone size: -
CDR3 DNA: TGTGCCAGCAGCCCCCTCGCCGGGCCCGCGAGGGAGCAGTACTTC
CDR3 protein: CASSPLAGPAREQYF

J gene: TRBJ1-5
V gene: TRBV12-3/TRBV12-4
D gene: -
clone size: few
CDR3 DNA: TGTGCCAGCAGCCCCAACCCTGACAGAGGCAATCAGCCCCAGCATTTT
CDR3 protein: CASSPNPDRGNQPQHF

J gene: TRBJ1-4
V gene: TRBV20-1
D gene: -
clone size: -
CDR3 DNA: TGCAGTGCTAGTTTCGGCCCCCCAGCAACTAATGAAAAACTGTTTTTT
CDR3 protein: CSASFGPPATNEKLFF

J gene: TRBJ1-3
V gene: TRBV15
D gene: -
clone size: -
CDR3 DNA: TGTGCCACCAGCAGGGACAGTTCTGGAAACACCATATATTTT
CDR3 protein: CATSRDSSGNTIYF

J gene: TRBJ1-2
V gene: TRBV18
D gene: TRBD1
clone size: -
CDR3 DNA: TGTGCCAGCTCACCAATGGACAGGGGGCGAACCAGGAGGGGCTACACCTTC
CDR3 protein: CASSPMDRGRTRRGYTF

J gene: TRBJ1-1
V gene: TRBV24-1
D gene: TRBD1
clone size: -
CDR3 DNA: TGTGCCACCCGGACAGGATTGAACACTGAAGCTTTCTTT
CDR3 protein: CATRTGLNTEAFF

J gene: TRBJ2-3
V gene: TRBV9
D gene: -
clone size: -
CDR3 DNA: TGTGCCAGCAGCGTAGATCTGGGTTTTGGGGGGGGCAGCACAGATACGCAGTATTTT
CDR3 protein: CASSVDLGFGGGSTDTQYF

J gene: TRBJ2-1
V gene: TRBV5-1
D gene: TRBD2
clone size: few
CDR3 DNA: TGCGCCAGCAGCGGCGGGACTAGCGAAACAAATGAGCAGTTCTTC
CDR3 protein: CASSGGTSETNEQFF

J gene: TRBJ1-2
V gene: TRBV12-3/TRBV12-4
D gene: TRBD1
clone size: few
CDR3 DNA: TGTGCCAGCAGTATCGGACAGGGGAGTGTCTATGGCTACACCTTC
CDR3 protein: CASSIGQGSVYGYTF

J gene: TRBJ1-3
V gene: TRBV7-2
D gene: -
clone size: many
CDR3 DNA: TGTGCCAGCAGCCCGCCGGGCTCTGGAAACACCATATATTTT
CDR3 protein: CASSPPGSGNTIYF

J gene: TRBJ2-2
V gene: TRBV24-1
D gene: TRBD1
clone size: -
CDR3 DNA: TGTGCCACCAGTGATGCAGGGGGCGTGGGGGAGCTGTTTTTT
CDR3 protein: CATSDAGGVGELFF

J gene: TRBJ2-7
V gene: TRBV24-1
D gene: -
clone size: -
CDR3 DNA: TGTGCCACCAGTGGGGCTAACAACTACGAGCAGTACTTC
CDR3 protein: CATSGANNYEQYF

J gene: TRBJ2-7
V gene: TRBV27
D gene: TRBD2
clone size: once
CDR3 DNA: TGTGCCAGCAGTTTTAAACGAAGGACTAGCGGGAGCTCGGGAGAGCAGTACTTC
CDR3 protein: CASSFKRRTSGSSGEQYF

J gene: TRBJ2-5
V gene: TRBV7-2
D gene: TRBD2
clone size: -
CDR3 DNA: TGTGCAAGCAGCTCCGACACTAGCGGGCGGGACTTC
CDR3 protein: CASSSDTSGRDF

J gene: TRBJ1-5
V gene: TRBV12-3/TRBV12-4
D gene: -
clone size: -
CDR3 DNA: TGTGCCAGCAGAGAAACAGAGCGTCAGCCCCAGCATTTT
CDR3 protein: CASRETERQPQHF

J gene: TRBJ2-3
V gene: TRBV7-7
D gene: -
clone size: -
CDR3 DNA: TGTGCTAGCAGCTCCCCCCCGGAGAGCACAGATACGCAGTATTTT
CDR3 protein: CASSSPPESTDTQYF